This T cell receptor (beta chain) was profiled in a study of blood T cells in healthy people across ages. Whole-study results and caveats: The percentage of naive T cells correlated strongly with TCR beta diversity. More naive CD4+ cells and higher diversity were found in long-lived than in aged donors.

The CDR3 runs 13 residues. V lost 8 bases to trimming and J lost 6 bases, with 16 bases between them. It was with a sample-barcoded 5' primer and a J-beta primer mix that a second PCR of about 6 to 12 cycles was run. CDR3-containing paired-end reads numbered at least 3 million in each sample. TCRdb used MiXCR to reprocess the 5' RACE reads, holding one entry per CDR3 protein. The table has 550,000 to 750,000 distinct CDR3 sequences, 20% to 25% seen once. Notes on this clonotype: Its antigen is currently unknown.

This TCR came from a man aged 65-85 years in good health. The J gene is TRBJ1-2, the V gene TRBV12-3 or TRBV12-4; TRBD1 is a possible D gene (6 bases). The sample consisted of blood. The CDR3 DNA reads TGTGCCAGCTCCACGGGGGCCTCACATGGCTACACCTTC. Encoded protein: CASSTGASHGYTF.